The following is a T cell receptor beta chain sequence with its context. Its antigen is not identified. Here immunoSEQ multiplex PCR was the method, and the copy in TCRdb shows in-frame clones only, minus some. The data contain 75,000 to 100,000 clones, around 94% of them singletons. The data are from a study of siplizumab effects on memory and regulatory T cells. Overall study findings and caveats: Unstimulated subsets were the mapping target of only a minor fraction of alloreactive clones. Naive T cells were seen as more diverse than memory cells and as major alloresponse contributors. Some alloreactive sequences were traceable to unstimulated CD4+ memory cells, and siplizumab significantly reduced them. Neither a naive nor a memory phenotype was assignable to roughly 80-96% of proliferating CD4+ or CD8+ clones.

This clonotype was sampled from a human donor in good health. Specimen: non-Treg CD4+ T cells sorted from blood.

CDR3 residues: CASSQDGTAINYGYTF. The CDR3 nucleotides are TGCGCCAGCAGCCAGGACGGGACGGCGATCAACTATGGCTACACCTTC. The chain carries TRBV4-1 and TRBJ1-2, with D perhaps matching TRBD1 (5 bases). Germline V CDR1 and CDR2: MGHRA, YSYEKL. The V and J ends lost 3 bases and 2 bases respectively, with 16 bases between them. This CDR3 has 16 residues.